Described below is a single T cell receptor beta chain sequence and its context. One end of the junction does not line up with germline, which may come from a read error. The germline gives CDR1 LGHNA, CDR2 YSLEER. This CDR3 comprises 15 residues. The sample originates from a study of neurological immune-mediated disorders. Sample time point: longitudinal time-point 2. The cDNA was produced through 5'RACE with 10-nucleotide random UMIs. TCRdb re-analysed the 5' RACE reads in MiXCR, keeping a single row per CDR3 protein. The sample lists some 30,000 distinct CDR3 sequences, about 13% seen once, with around 2.3% in the top ten.

The clonotype originates from a woman between 40 and 50 years old in good health. Specimen: PBMCs. The rearrangement uses TRBV4-3 and TRBJ1-1, with D possibly being TRBD1 (5 bases). CDR3 protein: CASSQDAGRITEAFF. The CDR3 DNA sequence: TGCGCTAGCAGCCAAGATGCGGGGCGGATCACTGAAGCTTTCTTT.